This is a list of T cell receptor beta chains from one sample in a study of T cells in tuberculosis. The repertoire was sequenced with immunoSEQ multiplex PCR; TCRdb's copy has only in-frame clones and lacks some. The profile shows about 23,000 clones, more than 95% of them singletons. Sequenced sample: PBMCs. The receptors originated from a donor aged 10-35 years with latent tuberculosis or without tuberculosis infection. The CDR3 runs from the conserved cysteine through the conserved F or W. The D gene is left open where the match is weak. Clone size is given for some rows only: seen once, a few or many times, or a class if the clone is expanded.

D	size	V	J	DNA	CDR3
NA	once	TRBV11-2	TRBJ2-2	TGTGCCAGCATCGAGGAGGGGGCAGGGAACGCCGGGGAGCTGTTTTTT	CASIEEGAGNAGELFF
NA	NA	TRBV29-1	TRBJ1-4	TGCAGCGCGCAGAGCGGAAATGAAAAACTGTTTTTT	CSAQSGNEKLFF
TRBD2	NA	TRBV4-2	TRBJ2-7	TGTGCCAGCCGTAGGACTAGCGGGGGCGAGCAGTACTTC	CASRRTSGGEQYF
NA	NA	TRBV2	TRBJ1-2	TGTGCCAGCAGTGAAAGACAGGCCTATGGCTACACCTTC	CASSERQAYGYTF
NA	NA	TRBV7-9	TRBJ1-1	TGTGCCAGCAGGAACCGGGAGACACAAGCTTTCTTT	CASRNRETQAFF
NA	NA	TRBV27	TRBJ1-5	TGTGCCAGCAGTCTCTTACAGGGTTCAGATCAGCCCCAGCATTTT	CASSLLQGSDQPQHF
NA	NA	TRBV12-1	TRBJ1-2	TGTGCCAGCAGCTTTAGTCCGACTACGAACTATGGCTACACCTTC	CASSFSPTTNYGYTF
NA	few	TRBV10-3	TRBJ2-1	TGTGCCATCAGTGAGTCGAACAGGGAGAGGTTCTTC	CAISESNRERFF
NA	NA	TRBV7-9	TRBJ2-7	TGTGCCAGCAGCTTAGGACAGTACGAGCAGTACTTC	CASSLGQYEQYF
TRBD2	NA	TRBV4-1	TRBJ2-7	TGCGCCAGCAGTCCTTCGACTAGCGCCAACTTCGAGCAGTACTTC	CASSPSTSANFEQYF
TRBD1	NA	TRBV5-1	TRBJ1-2	TGCGCCAGCAGCCCCGGGACAGGTTCCTATGGCTACACCTTC	CASSPGTGSYGYTF
NA	NA	TRBV7-2	TRBJ2-3	TGTGCCAGCAGCTTTGCGGCCGGGGATACGCAGTATTTT	CASSFAAGDTQYF
NA	NA	TRBV7-8	TRBJ1-5	TGTGCCAGCAGCACCAGGGGCCCCAATCAGCCCCAGCATTTT	CASSTRGPNQPQHF
NA	NA	TRBV6-5	TRBJ2-1	TGTGCCAGCAGTTACGCCCGGACACCCGTGTGGAATGAGCAGTTCTTC	CASSYARTPVWNEQFF
TRBD1	few	TRBV25-1	TRBJ2-6	TGTGCCAGCAGCGAAAACTTCGGGGACAGCTCTGGGGCCAACGTCCTGACTTTC	CASSENFGDSSGANVLTF
NA	NA	TRBV27	TRBJ2-1	TGTGCCAGCAGTTTCCGACAGACGAATATGTACAATGAGCAGTTCTTC	CASSFRQTNMYNEQFF
TRBD1	NA	TRBV23-1	TRBJ1-4	TGCGCCAGCAGTCAAGAAACAGGGGGCGTGTGCTGCACCCCTGGGGAAAAACTGTTTTTT	CASSQETGGVCCTPGEKLFF
TRBD1	once	TRBV27	TRBJ1-4	TGTGCCAGCAGGCCACTCGGGACAGCGGTTAATGAAAAACTGTTTTTT	CASRPLGTAVNEKLFF
NA	NA	TRBV19	TRBJ1-5	TGTGCCAGTAGTATCTGGGGGGGCAGCCGTTACGAGAGCAATCAGCCCCAGCATTTT	CASSIWGGSRYESNQPQHF
NA	NA	TRBV19	TRBJ1-2	TGTGCCAGTATTTCAGGGAAAAATTCCTATGGCTACACCTTC	CASISGKNSYGYTF
TRBD1	NA	TRBV18	TRBJ1-5	TGTGCCAGCTCACCGGGGACAGGCCATAGCAATCAGCCCCAGCATTTT	CASSPGTGHSNQPQHF
TRBD2	once	TRBV5-1	TRBJ2-7	TGCGCCAGCAGCCGTGGACTAGCGTACGAGCAGTACTTC	CASSRGLAYEQYF
TRBD1	NA	TRBV6-5	TRBJ1-1	TGTGCCAGCAGTTACGGACAGGGCATTGAAGCTTTCTTT	CASSYGQGIEAFF
NA	NA	TRBV19	TRBJ2-7	TGTGCCAGTAGTATTGTAACCACTGCCTACGAGCAGTACTTC	CASSIVTTAYEQYF
NA	NA	TRBV29-1	TRBJ2-7	TGCAGCGTTAGAGGGATCCACGAGCAGTACTTC	CSVRGIHEQYF
NA	NA	TRBV29-1	TRBJ1-1	TGCAGCGTTTCGGGGGTGCACCTGAACACTGAAGCTTTCTTT	CSVSGVHLNTEAFF
NA	NA	TRBV4-2	TRBJ1-6	TGTGCCAGCAGCCATACAGAAGATAATTCACCCCTCCACTTT	CASSHTEDNSPLHF
NA	NA	TRBV29-1	TRBJ1-5	TGCAGCGTAGCCCACAGTAATCAGCCCCAGCATTTT	CSVAHSNQPQHF
NA	NA	TRBV7-2	TRBJ1-2	TGTGCCAGCAGCTTAGGGAGGGGATCTGACTATGGCTACACCTTC	CASSLGRGSDYGYTF
TRBD2	NA	TRBV9	TRBJ2-2	TGTGCCAGCAGCGGACCCCGGGGGGGCCGAGTCACCGGGGAGCTGTTTTTT	CASSGPRGGRVTGELFF
TRBD2	NA	TRBV5-4	TRBJ2-1	TGTGCCAGCAGCCAGACCTTGGGACTAGCGGTGAATGAGCAGTTCTTC	CASSQTLGLAVNEQFF
NA	few	TRBV19	TRBJ1-5	TGTGCCAGTAGTATACGCGGCAGGGTCTATAGCAATCAGCCCCAGCATTTT	CASSIRGRVYSNQPQHF
TRBD1	once	TRBV7-9	TRBJ2-7	TGTGCCAGCAGCTTGGGACAGGGTTGGTACGAGCAGTACTTC	CASSLGQGWYEQYF
NA	NA	TRBV21-1	TRBJ2-7	TGTGCCAGCAGCAAAAACCCACCCTATATTCCCTTTGACAGGGGAGTATGCGAGCAGTACTTC	CASSKNPPYIPFDRGVCEQYF